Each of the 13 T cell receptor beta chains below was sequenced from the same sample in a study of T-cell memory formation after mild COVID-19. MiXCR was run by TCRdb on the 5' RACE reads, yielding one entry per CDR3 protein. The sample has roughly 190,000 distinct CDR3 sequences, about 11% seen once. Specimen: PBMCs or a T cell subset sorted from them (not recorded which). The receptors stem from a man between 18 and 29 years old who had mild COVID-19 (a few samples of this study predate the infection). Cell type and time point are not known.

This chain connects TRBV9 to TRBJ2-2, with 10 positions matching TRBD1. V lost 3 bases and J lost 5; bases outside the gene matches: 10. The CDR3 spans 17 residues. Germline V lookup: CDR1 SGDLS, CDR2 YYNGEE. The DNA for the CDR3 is TGTGCCAGCAGCGCGAATGAGGGACAGGGGATGACCGGGGAGCTGTTTTTT. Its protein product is CASSANEGQGMTGELFF.

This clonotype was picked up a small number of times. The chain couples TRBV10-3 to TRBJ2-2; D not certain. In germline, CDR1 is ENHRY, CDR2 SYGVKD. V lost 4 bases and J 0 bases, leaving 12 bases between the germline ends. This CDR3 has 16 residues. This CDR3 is CAISGARATNTGELFF. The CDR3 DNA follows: TGTGCCATCAGTGGAGCTAGGGCTACGAACACCGGGGAGCTGTTTTTT.

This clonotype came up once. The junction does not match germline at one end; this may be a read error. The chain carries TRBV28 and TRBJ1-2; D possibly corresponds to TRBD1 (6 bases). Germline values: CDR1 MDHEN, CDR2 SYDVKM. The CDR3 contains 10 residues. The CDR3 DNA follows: TGTGCCAGCGGACACCGGGACATCCTCTTC. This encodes CASGHRDILF.

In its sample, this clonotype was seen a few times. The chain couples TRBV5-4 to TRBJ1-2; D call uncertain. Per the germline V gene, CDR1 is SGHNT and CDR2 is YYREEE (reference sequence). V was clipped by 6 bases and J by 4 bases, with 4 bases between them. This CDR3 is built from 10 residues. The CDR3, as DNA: TGTGCCAGCATGTTCTATGGCTACACCTTC. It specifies CASMFYGYTF.

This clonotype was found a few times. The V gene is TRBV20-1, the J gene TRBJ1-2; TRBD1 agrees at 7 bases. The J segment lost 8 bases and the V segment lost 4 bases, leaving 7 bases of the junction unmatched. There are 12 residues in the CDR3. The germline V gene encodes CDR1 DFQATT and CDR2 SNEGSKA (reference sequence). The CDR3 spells CSATGGLWGYTF. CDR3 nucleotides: TGCAGTGCTACAGGGGGGCTTTGGGGCTACACCTTC.

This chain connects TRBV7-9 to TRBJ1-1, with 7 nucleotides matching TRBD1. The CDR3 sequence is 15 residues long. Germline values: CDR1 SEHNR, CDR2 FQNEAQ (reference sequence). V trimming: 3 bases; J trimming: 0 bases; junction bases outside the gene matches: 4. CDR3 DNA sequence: TGTGCCAGCAGCTTTAGGGGGCGGTTGAACACTGAAGCTTTCTTT. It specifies CASSFRGRLNTEAFF.

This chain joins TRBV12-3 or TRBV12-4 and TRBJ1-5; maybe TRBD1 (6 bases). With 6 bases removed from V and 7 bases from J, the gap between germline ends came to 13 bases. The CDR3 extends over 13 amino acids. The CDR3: CASRGSGAQPQHF. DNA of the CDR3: TGTGCCAGCAGGGGGTCAGGGGCCCAGCCCCAGCATTTT.

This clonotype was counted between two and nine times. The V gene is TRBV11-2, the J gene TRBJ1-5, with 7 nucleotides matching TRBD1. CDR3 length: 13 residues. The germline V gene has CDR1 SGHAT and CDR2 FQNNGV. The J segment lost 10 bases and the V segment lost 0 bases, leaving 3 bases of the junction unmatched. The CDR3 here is CASSLDYRGPQHF. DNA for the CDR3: TGTGCCAGCAGCTTAGATTACAGGGGACCCCAGCATTTT.

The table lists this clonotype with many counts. CDR3 nucleotide sequence: TGTGCCAGCAGCGAACAGGGACACACCATATATTTT. Translation: CASSEQGHTIYF. V usage is TRBV7-2 and J usage is TRBJ1-3; D is possibly TRBD1 (6 bases). The V and J ends lost 5 bases and 8 bases respectively, with 10 bases between them. CDR3 length: 12 amino acids. Germline V CDR1 and CDR2: SGHTA, FQGNSA.

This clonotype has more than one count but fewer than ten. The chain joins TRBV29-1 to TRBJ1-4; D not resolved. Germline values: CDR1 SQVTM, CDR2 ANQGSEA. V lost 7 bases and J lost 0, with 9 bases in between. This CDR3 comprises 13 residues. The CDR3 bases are TGCAGCGGTGCGGCGCCAACTAATGAAAAACTGTTTTTT. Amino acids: CSGAAPTNEKLFF.

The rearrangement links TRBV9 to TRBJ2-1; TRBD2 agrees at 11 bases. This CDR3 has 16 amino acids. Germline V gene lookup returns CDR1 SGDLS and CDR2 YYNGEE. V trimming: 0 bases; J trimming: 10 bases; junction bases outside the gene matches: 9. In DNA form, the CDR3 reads TGTGCCAGCAGCGTAGCTTCTAGCGGGGGGTCTCGAGAGCAGTTCTTC. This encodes CASSVASSGGSREQFF.

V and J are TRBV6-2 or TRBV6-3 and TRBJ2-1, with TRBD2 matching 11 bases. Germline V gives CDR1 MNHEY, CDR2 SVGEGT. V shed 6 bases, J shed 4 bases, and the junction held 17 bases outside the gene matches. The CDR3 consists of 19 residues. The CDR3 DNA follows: TGTGCCAGCAGCCTCGGAGGAGGTCTAGCGGGGGGAACTTACAATGAGCAGTTCTTC. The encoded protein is CASSLGGGLAGGTYNEQFF.

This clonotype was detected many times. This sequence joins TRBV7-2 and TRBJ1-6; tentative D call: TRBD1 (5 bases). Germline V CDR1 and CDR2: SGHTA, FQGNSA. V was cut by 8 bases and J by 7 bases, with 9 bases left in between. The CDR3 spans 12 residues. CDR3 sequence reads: CASREGNSPLHF. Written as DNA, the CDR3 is TGTGCCAGCCGGGAGGGGAATTCACCCCTCCACTTT.